The 26 T cell receptor beta chains below were found in one sample sequenced in a study of T cell clones after liver transplantation. Sequencing was performed with immunoSEQ multiplex PCR; in TCRdb, only in-frame clones are kept and a portion is missing. The table has approximately 51,000 clones, approximately 71% seen once. The sequenced sample was CD4+ T cells from blood, obtained less than 70 months after liver transplant. Receptor source: a human patient who received a liver transplant. The T cells may partly be graft donor cells.

V and J are TRBV15 and TRBJ2-4; TRBD1 matches at 11 bases. This CDR3 region has 15 residues. V shed 3 bases and J 5 bases; nucleotides not matched to a gene: 3. Germline loops: CDR1 LNHNV, CDR2 YYDKDF (reference sequence). CDR3 region: CATSRDRGQENIQYF. The DNA of the CDR3 is TGTGCCACCAGCAGGGACAGGGGGCAGGAAAACATTCAGTACTTC. Variable domain in full (rest from reference TRBV15 and TRBJ2-4): DAMVIQNPRYQVTQFGKPVTLSCSQTLNHNVMYWYQQKSSQAPKLLFHYYDKDFNNEADTPDNFQSRRPNTSFCFLDIRSPGLGDTAMYLCATSRDRGQENIQYFGAGTRLSVL.

Details on this clone: It is unclear where the CDR3 begins or ends on the DNA, so no DNA is shown, and the CDR3 is as TCRdb lists it. This rearrangement joins TRBV28 to TRBJ2-3; the D call of TRBD2 is as the table states it, not checked on the DNA. Counting both end residues, the CDR3 totals 17 amino acids. Per germline, CDR1 MDHEN and CDR2 SYDVKM. This CDR3 is CASSSSGLAGLADTQYF.

The chain has TRBV9 and TRBJ2-1; TRBD2 matches 10 bases. V lost 0 bases and J lost 7; bases outside the gene matches: 4. Germline CDR1 is SGDLS and CDR2 is YYNGEE. The CDR3 has 15 residues. CDR3 DNA: TGTGCCAGCAGCGTAGTCAGCGGGGGGGCGAATGAGCAGTTCTTC. Encoded protein: CASSVVSGGANEQFF.

The J gene is TRBJ2-1, the V gene TRBV18; no firm D call. Per the germline V gene, CDR1 is KGHSH and CDR2 is LQKENI. Trimming took off 3 bases at V and 9 bases at J, with 6 bases between the two ends. The CDR3 consists of 11 residues. CDR3 bases: TGTGCCAGCTCACCCAGGCGTGAGCAGTTCTTC. Translation gives CASSPRREQFF.

As concerns this clone: The junction departs from the called germline gene at one end, perhaps through a read error. The rearrangement uses TRBV4-1 and TRBJ1-1; 8 bases match TRBD1. The CDR3 covers 17 residues. Looked up from germline, CDR1 is MGHRA and CDR2 is YSYEKL. The CDR3 sequence: CASIQGLTTGGNTEAFF. The CDR3 DNA reads as TGCGCCAGCATCCAAGGATTAACAACAGGGGGGAACACTGAAGCTTTCTTT.

The J gene is TRBJ1-1, the V gene TRBV27, with D maybe TRBD1 (5 bases). This CDR3 is 16 amino acids long. Trimming left V 2 bases short and J 0 bases short, with 13 bases between. Germline V CDR1 and CDR2: MNHEY, SMNVEV (reference sequence). The CDR3 DNA follows: TGTGCCAGCAGTTTAGGGACGACAGTAATGAACACTGAAGCTTTCTTT. Residues: CASSLGTTVMNTEAFF.

This chain connects TRBV30 to TRBJ2-4, with D unclear. Trimming shortened V by 0 bases and J by 4 bases, and 10 bases separated the two germline ends. The germline V gene has CDR1 GTSNPN and CDR2 SVGIG (reference sequence). This CDR3 contains 14 residues. CDR3 region: CAWSVSGSKNIQYF. CDR3 nucleotides: TGTGCCTGGAGTGTCTCAGGATCTAAAAACATTCAGTACTTC.

This clone turned up a few times. The V call is TRBV11-2, the J call TRBJ1-6; D not certain. Trimming shortened V by 0 bases and J by 10 bases, and 7 bases separated the two germline ends. Germline CDR1 and CDR2: SGHAT and FQNNGV. The CDR3 is 13 residues long. The CDR3, as DNA: TGTGCCAGCAGCTTAGAGTTGATCTCACCCCTCCACTTT. Protein product: CASSLELISPLHF.

The CDR3 coding sequence is TGTGCCAGCTCCGGTCGGGGATCCCATGGCTACACCTTC. Amino acids: CASSGRGSHGYTF. The V and J genes are TRBV18 and TRBJ1-2; no definite D call. Trimming stripped 6 bases from V and 6 bases from J, with 14 bases between. The CDR3 sequence is 13 residues long. The germline gives CDR1 KGHSH, CDR2 LQKENI.

This chain uses TRBV4-1 with TRBJ2-7; D may match TRBD1 or TRBD2 (5 bases each). CDR1 and CDR2 (germline): MGHRA, YSYEKL. Between the trimmed V and J ends, which lost 0 bases and 7 bases, there was a span of 13 bases. The CDR3 sequence is 14 residues long. This CDR3 reads CASSQDHYGGEQYF. The CDR3 bases are TGCGCCAGCAGCCAAGATCATTATGGGGGTGAGCAGTACTTC.

The V call is TRBV5-1, the J call TRBJ1-2; D gene uncertain. Germline V gives CDR1 SGHRS, CDR2 YFSETQ. CDR3 length: 13 amino acids. V lost 4 bases and J 5 bases, leaving 12 bases between the germline ends. CDR3 in amino acids: CASSLIPVYGYTF. DNA of the CDR3: TGCGCCAGCAGCCTAATCCCCGTTTATGGCTACACCTTC. Variable domain in full (rest from reference TRBV5-1 and TRBJ1-2): KAGVTQTPRYLIKTRGQQVTLSCSPISGHRSVSWYQQTPGQGLQFLFEYFSETQRNKGNFPGRFSGRQFSNSRSEMNVSTLELGDSALYLCASSLIPVYGYTFGSGTRLTVV.

This rearrangement joins TRBV30 to TRBJ1-1; TRBD1 agrees at 7 bases. Germline loops: CDR1 GTSNPN, CDR2 SVGIG (reference sequence). Trimming removed 5 bases from V and 7 bases from J; junction bases left unmatched: 16. The CDR3 covers 15 residues. The CDR3 DNA sequence: TGTGCCTGGGTCCAATGGAGGGGGCGGTCCGGTGAAGCTTTCTTT. Amino acid sequence: CAWVQWRGRSGEAFF. The full variable domain, rest sourced from reference TRBV30 and TRBJ1-1, is SQTIHQWPATLVQPVGSPLSLECTVEGTSNPNLYWYRQAAGRGLQLLFYSVGIGQISSEVPQNLSASRPQDRQFILSSKKLLLSDSGFYLCAWVQWRGRSGEAFFGQGTRLTVV.

The chain links TRBV28 to TRBJ1-2; the D is unclear. The length of the CDR3 is 13 residues. CDR1 MDHEN and CDR2 SYDVKM come from the germline V gene. Trimming pared 2 bases from V and 2 bases from J, leaving 6 bases between. CDR3 DNA: TGTGCCAGCAGTTTAAGGTCGAACTATGGCTACACCTTC. Its translation is CASSLRSNYGYTF.

This clone is medium-sized in the sample. Different DNA sequences within this sample yield the same CDR3. The V gene is TRBV7-3, the J gene TRBJ2-1; 8 positions agree with TRBD2. Germline values: CDR1 SGHTA, CDR2 FQGTGA. The ends lost 2 bases at V and 7 bases at J; junction bases unmatched: 4. CDR3 size: 14 residues. CDR3 amino acids: CASSLSGGANEQFF. Written as DNA, the CDR3 is TGTGCCAGCAGCTTATCCGGGGGGGCAAATGAGCAGTTCTTC.

This rearrangement joins TRBV6-6 to TRBJ1-5, with 7 bases aligning to TRBD1. Germline assignment: CDR1 MNHNY and CDR2 SVGAGI (reference sequence). This CDR3 is 13 amino acids long. V gave up 5 bases and J gave up 7 bases; unmatched junction bases: 5. The CDR3 loop reads CASSRQGQQPQHF. The CDR3 DNA is TGTGCCAGCAGTAGACAGGGTCAACAGCCCCAGCATTTT.

This clone was observed a handful of times. V usage is TRBV7-9 and J usage is TRBJ1-2; the D gene is possibly TRBD1 (5 bases). V gave up 1 base and J gave up 4 bases, with 7 bases separating them. Germline V gene data show CDR1 as SEHNR and CDR2 as FQNEAQ (reference sequence). CDR3 length equals 13 residues. CDR3 DNA: TGTGCCAGCAGCTTAGGACAGTCCTATGGCTACACCTTC. This translates into CASSLGQSYGYTF.

The chain joins TRBV5-8 to TRBJ1-1; maybe TRBD1 (6 bases). Trimming cost V 3 bases and J 1 base, with 7 bases left between them. This CDR3 is 13 amino acids long. Germline CDR1 reads SGHTS; CDR2 reads YDEGEE. DNA of the CDR3: TGTGCCAGCAGCTGGACAGAGAACACTGAAGCTTTCTTT. Its translation is CASSWTENTEAFF.

The chain links TRBV28 to TRBJ2-4, with 8 bases fitting TRBD1. Trimming took 4 bases from V and 0 from J; bases not matched to a gene: 8. The V gene's germline CDR1 is MDHEN and CDR2 SYDVKM. The CDR3 consists of 17 residues. The CDR3 DNA reads as TGTGCCAGCAGTTCCCGACAGGGGCAATTAGCCAAAAACATTCAGTACTTC. It translates to CASSSRQGQLAKNIQYF.

The genes are TRBV18 and TRBJ1-5; perhaps TRBD1 as D (5 bases). This CDR3 is built from 13 residues. Trimming stripped 3 bases from V and 11 bases from J, with 14 bases between. Germline CDR1 KGHSH, CDR2 LQKENI. CDR3 amino acids: CASSPSFQTAQHF. The CDR3 region has the DNA TGTGCCAGCTCACCCTCTTTCCAGACAGCCCAGCATTTT.

The chain uses TRBV5-6 and TRBJ2-3; D might be TRBD2 (6 bases). CDR3 length equals 12 residues. Trimming cost V 0 bases and J 8 bases, with 7 bases left between them. Per germline, CDR1 SGHDT and CDR2 YYEEEE. CDR3 nucleotide sequence: TGTGCCAGCAGCTTGGCCGGGAGTACGCAGTATTTT. Translated: CASSLAGSTQYF.

The chain combines TRBV5-1 with TRBJ2-3; TRBD2 matches 9 bases. CDR1 and CDR2 from the germline V gene are SGHRS and YFSETQ. The trim removed 4 bases at V and 1 base at J, leaving 7 bases unmatched. The CDR3 is 16 amino acids. The CDR3 coding sequence is TGCGCCAGCAGCGTAGCGGGGGTCCAAGGCACAGATACGCAGTATTTT. This gives the protein CASSVAGVQGTDTQYF.

The genes are TRBV9 and TRBJ2-3; 9 bases align to TRBD2. CDR1 and CDR2 from the germline V gene are SGDLS and YYNGEE. V lost 0 bases, J lost 6 bases, and 5 bases stayed unmatched. The CDR3 covers 15 residues. CDR3 in DNA: TGTGCCAGCAGCGTAGTGGCTAGCGGGGTGGATACGCAGTATTTT. Its protein is CASSVVASGVDTQYF.

This sequence joins TRBV18 and TRBJ1-5; no reliable D call. The germline V and J ends were trimmed by 3 bases and 3 bases, with 9 bases remaining between them. From germline, CDR1 is KGHSH and CDR2 LQKENI. The CDR3 extends over 14 amino acids. Here the CDR3 reads CASSPSTDNQPQHF. Written as DNA, the CDR3 is TGTGCCAGCTCACCTAGTACTGACAATCAGCCCCAGCATTTT.

The chain is built from TRBV14 and TRBJ2-5; the D gene is possibly TRBD2 (5 bases). CDR1 SGHDN and CDR2 FVKESK come from the germline V gene. V lost 4 bases to trimming and J lost 4 bases, with 10 bases between them. The CDR3 is 13 amino acids. Written as DNA, the CDR3 is TGTGCCAGCAGCCGAGGGTTTGGAGAGACCCAGTACTTC. Residues: CASSRGFGETQYF.

This clone came up a few times. V usage is TRBV5-4 and J usage is TRBJ2-7; TRBD1 or TRBD2 may be the D gene (6 bases each). The CDR3 is 15 residues long. Trimming took 1 base from V and 2 from J, leaving 13 bases between them. Germline V gene data show CDR1 as SGHNT and CDR2 as YYREEE (reference sequence). In DNA, the CDR3 is TGTGCCAGCAGCTTGAGGGGGGACCAGACCTACGAGCAGTACTTC. It codes for CASSLRGDQTYEQYF.

The chain employs TRBV10-1 and TRBJ2-5; D might be TRBD1 (6 bases). The CDR3 is made up of 14 amino acids. CDR1 and CDR2 (germline): WNHNN, SYGVQD (reference sequence). Trimming left V 5 bases short and J 4 bases short, with 14 bases between. CDR3 loop: CASSSGQQRETQYF. The CDR3 DNA is TGCGCCAGCAGTAGTGGACAGCAGAGAGAGACCCAGTACTTC.